Presented here are 23 T cell receptor beta chains from one specimen sequenced in a study of shared clonotypes between healthy human individuals. Method: immunoSEQ multiplex PCR; TCRdb's copy keeps in-frame clones and lacks some. Of a few million clones in the sample, approximately 94% were seen once. Sequenced: naive CD4+ T cells sorted from blood. Subset: CD45RA+ positively selected. These receptors came from a man younger than 35 in good health.

The J gene is TRBJ2-7, the V gene TRBV25-1, with TRBD2 identical over 11 bases. V was clipped by 1 base and J by 9 bases; unmatched bases: 11. This CDR3 comprises 16 residues. Germline CDR1 reads MGHDK; CDR2 reads SYGVNS. The CDR3, as DNA: TGTGCCAGCAGTGAATCAACACTAGCGGGGGTCCGTGGGCAGTACTTC. This codes for CASSESTLAGVRGQYF.

The J gene is TRBJ2-5, the V gene TRBV7-6; 12 bases map to TRBD2. Germline loops: CDR1 SGHVS, CDR2 FNYEAQ. V lost 1 base, J lost 6 bases, and 15 bases stayed unmatched. CDR3 length equals 19 residues. CDR3 nucleotides: TGTGCCAGCAGCTTAGGGACCCGGGCGACTAGCGGGAGTTGGCAGACCCAGTACTTC. It specifies CASSLGTRATSGSWQTQYF. Together with reference TRBV7-6 and TRBJ2-5, the CDR3 gives the full variable domain: GAGVSQSPRYKVTKRGQDVALRCDPISGHVSLYWYRQALGQGPEFLTYFNYEAQQDKSGLPNDRFSAERPEGSISTLTIQRTEQRDSAMYRCASSLGTRATSGSWQTQYFGPGTRLLVL.

J is TRBJ2-1 and V is TRBV7-9; 11 positions match TRBD2. Trimming took 1 base from V and 4 from J; bases not matched to a gene: 6. CDR3 length: 17 residues. Germline values: CDR1 SEHNR, CDR2 FQNEAQ (reference sequence). The CDR3 nucleotides are TGTGCCAGCAGCTTAGGTTACGGACTAGCGGGTTACAATGAGCAGTTCTTC. Translated, it gives CASSLGYGLAGYNEQFF.

The gene calls are TRBV5-4 and TRBJ2-5; 12 bases map to TRBD2. V was clipped by 4 bases and J by 1 base; unmatched bases: 5. Germline CDR1 reads SGHNT; CDR2 reads YYREEE (reference sequence). CDR3 size: 16 residues. The DNA for the CDR3 is TGTGCCAGCAGCCTTGGGACTAGCGGGCTCCAAGAGACCCAGTACTTC. This gives the protein CASSLGTSGLQETQYF.

The gene calls are TRBV7-2 and TRBJ2-7, with a possible D match to TRBD2 (5 bases). The V and J ends lost 5 bases and 0 bases respectively, with 17 bases between them. The CDR3 contains 16 residues. The V gene's germline CDR1 is SGHTA and CDR2 FQGNSA. CDR3 in DNA: TGTGCCAGCAGCCCTATGAGCGGAATAGCCTCCTACGAGCAGTACTTC. It is translated as CASSPMSGIASYEQYF.

The genes are TRBV6-5 and TRBJ1-3; D is ambiguous. The CDR3 runs 15 residues. Trimming stripped 0 bases from V and 4 bases from J, with 10 bases between. In germline, CDR1 is MNHEY, CDR2 SVGAGI. CDR3 region: CASSYSGAPGNTIYF. CDR3 nucleotides: TGTGCCAGCAGTTACTCAGGAGCTCCAGGAAACACCATATATTTT.

The gene calls are TRBV5-4 and TRBJ1-4, with D possibly being TRBD1 (5 bases). V lost 4 bases to trimming and J lost 8 bases, with 18 bases between them. The CDR3 totals 15 residues. Germline V gene sequence: CDR1 SGHNT, CDR2 YYREEE (reference sequence). The CDR3 reads CASSKGTVEAEKLFF. The CDR3 bases are TGTGCCAGCAGCAAGGGGACCGTTGAAGCCGAAAAACTGTTTTTT.

The chain couples TRBV18 to TRBJ1-1; 7 nucleotides agree with TRBD1. CDR3 length equals 12 residues. The ends lost 6 bases at V and 6 bases at J; junction bases unmatched: 4. Per the germline V gene, CDR1 is KGHSH and CDR2 is LQKENI. This chain's CDR3 is CASSDRFAEAFF. As DNA, the CDR3 is TGTGCCAGCTCGGACAGGTTCGCTGAAGCTTTCTTT.

V usage is TRBV10-3 and J usage is TRBJ2-3, with a tentative D call TRBD2 (7 bases). The ends were cut back, 10 bases at V and 2 bases at J, with 16 bases in the middle. Germline-derived CDR1 and CDR2 are ENHRY and SYGVKD. This CDR3 has 14 residues. Here the CDR3 reads CATGGRGDTDTQYF. The DNA of the CDR3 is TGTGCCACCGGGGGGCGGGGCGACACAGATACGCAGTATTTT.

Worth noting for this clone: Other nucleotide sequences from this sample produce the same CDR3. The chain combines TRBV4-3 with TRBJ1-3, with TRBD1 matching over 7 bases. V trimming: 1 base; J trimming: 2 bases; junction bases outside the gene matches: 2. The germline V gene has CDR1 LGHNA and CDR2 YSLEER. The CDR3 is 15 residues long. The CDR3 DNA follows: TGCGCCAGCAGCCAAGGACAGGGCCCTGGAAACACCATATATTTT. Protein: CASSQGQGPGNTIYF.

The CDR3 loop reads CASKDIYGYTF. CDR3 DNA: TGCGCCAGCAAGGACATCTATGGCTACACCTTC. The chain recombines TRBV10-2 with TRBJ1-2; D is possibly TRBD1 (5 bases). The CDR3 extends over 11 amino acids. V lost 7 bases and J lost 4, with 7 bases in between. Germline V gene lookup returns CDR1 WSHSY and CDR2 SAAADI.

This clone has only one observation. CDR3 sequence reads: CASAEDRGRYEQYF. CDR3 nucleotides: TGTGCCAGCGCAGAAGACAGGGGGCGATACGAGCAGTACTTC. This chain links TRBV6-5 with TRBJ2-7, with TRBD1 matching over 10 bases. The CDR3 runs to 14 residues. The junction had 8 bases not matched to a gene; V was cut back by 8 bases and J by 4 bases. Germline CDR1 MNHEY, CDR2 SVGAGI.

The chain joins TRBV2 to TRBJ1-2, with D maybe TRBD1 (5 bases). Germline values: CDR1 SNHLY, CDR2 FYNNEI. CDR3 length equals 12 residues. With 6 bases removed from V and 8 bases from J, the gap between germline ends came to 13 bases. This chain's CDR3 is CASRGDPKGYTF. CDR3 nucleotide sequence: TGTGCCAGCAGGGGGGATCCTAAGGGCTACACCTTC.

The J gene is TRBJ2-7, the V gene TRBV7-2, with D possibly being TRBD2 (5 bases). Trimming removed 5 bases from V and 0 bases from J, with 17 bases in between. This CDR3 region has 16 residues. Germline assignment: CDR1 SGHTA and CDR2 FQGNSA. CDR3 bases: TGTGCCAGCAGCCCTGGTAGCGCGGCGAGCTCCTACGAGCAGTACTTC. It translates to CASSPGSAASSYEQYF.

This clone showed up just once. The chain recombines TRBV19 with TRBJ2-3; 9 bases line up with TRBD1. Germline V gene sequence: CDR1 LNHDA, CDR2 SQIVND (reference sequence). The CDR3 has 15 amino acids. With V trimmed by 7 bases and J by 2 bases, 7 bases remained unmatched. Here the CDR3 DNA reads TGTGCCAGTAATCCCCGGGACAGGGACACAGATACGCAGTATTTT. Translating gives CASNPRDRDTDTQYF.

The chain uses TRBV6-5 and TRBJ2-1, with a weak D call TRBD2 (5 bases). This CDR3 has 16 amino acids. Between the trimmed V and J ends, which lost 0 bases and 2 bases, there was a span of 11 bases. CDR1 is MNHEY, CDR2 SVGAGI, per germline. The CDR3: CASSYSGLGPYNEQFF. CDR3 nucleotide sequence: TGTGCCAGCAGTTACTCCGGACTGGGCCCCTACAATGAGCAGTTCTTC.

This chain links TRBV9 with TRBJ2-3, with a weak D call TRBD1 (5 bases). The CDR3 is 15 amino acids. The germline V gene has CDR1 SGDLS and CDR2 YYNGEE. Trimming left V 3 bases short and J 3 bases short, with 14 bases between. The CDR3 sequence is CASSAGGRQTDTQYF. The CDR3 DNA is TGTGCCAGCAGCGCCGGCGGTAGACAGACAGATACGCAGTATTTT.

V and J are TRBV28 and TRBJ2-3; 7 bases agree with TRBD1. J gave up 2 bases and V 3 bases, and 11 bases lay outside the gene matches. Germline V gene data show CDR1 as MDHEN and CDR2 as SYDVKM. CDR3 length equals 17 residues. The CDR3 DNA is TGTGCCAGCAGTTTTCTAGGAGCCGGGACAGACACAGATACGCAGTATTTT. This sequence encodes CASSFLGAGTDTDTQYF. Full variable domain (outside the CDR3, taken from reference TRBV28 and TRBJ2-3): DVKVTQSSRYLVKRTGEKVFLECVQDMDHENMFWYRQDPGLGLRLIYFSYDVKMKEKGDIPEGYSVSREKKERFSLILESASTNQTSMYLCASSFLGAGTDTDTQYFGPGTRLTVL.

This chain connects TRBV30 to TRBJ2-1; maybe TRBD2 (6 bases). Germline lookup yields CDR1 GTSNPN and CDR2 SVGIG (reference sequence). The CDR3 contains 14 residues. Trimming removed 2 bases at V and 3 bases at J, with 11 bases between. The CDR3 loop is CAWSSLGGYNEQFF. DNA of the CDR3: TGTGCCTGGAGTTCCCTGGGAGGCTACAATGAGCAGTTCTTC. The complete variable domain, with remaining parts taken from reference TRBV30 and TRBJ2-1, reads SQTIHQWPATLVQPVGSPLSLECTVEGTSNPNLYWYRQAAGRGLQLLFYSVGIGQISSEVPQNLSASRPQDRQFILSSKKLLLSDSGFYLCAWSSLGGYNEQFFGPGTRLTVL.

The chain joins TRBV5-6 to TRBJ2-7, with D possibly TRBD2 on 6 matching bases. V gave up 4 bases and J gave up 6 bases, with 11 bases separating them. Germline V CDR1 and CDR2: SGHDT, YYEEEE. The CDR3 is made up of 12 amino acids. The CDR3 sequence is CASSRGSGEQYF. The CDR3 coding sequence is TGTGCCAGCAGCCGGGGGTCTGGCGAGCAGTACTTC.

This clone occurred once. This chain's CDR3 is CSVDQGATTEQYF. Here the CDR3 DNA reads TGCAGCGTTGATCAGGGGGCGACGACCGAGCAGTACTTC. The V call is TRBV29-1, the J call TRBJ2-7; 8 nucleotides agree with TRBD1. Germline V CDR1 and CDR2: SQVTM, ANQGSEA. There are 13 residues in the CDR3. With V trimmed by 3 bases and J by 6 bases, 7 bases remained unmatched.

About this clone: Other nucleotide sequences from this sample produce the same CDR3. The chain joins TRBV5-6 to TRBJ1-5; D ambiguous. V was cut by 2 bases and J by 4 bases, with 4 bases left in between. This CDR3 spans 12 amino acids. Germline CDR1 is SGHDT and CDR2 is YYEEEE. CDR3 loop: CASSFLNQPQHF. The DNA of the CDR3 is TGTGCCAGCAGCTTCCTGAATCAGCCCCAGCATTTT.

A word on this clone: Other DNA sequences in this sample translate to the same CDR3. The rearrangement joins TRBV2 to TRBJ1-5; D gene ambiguous. V was pared by 3 bases and J by 0 bases, with 6 bases between. Looked up from germline, CDR1 is SNHLY and CDR2 is FYNNEI. There are 14 residues in the CDR3. DNA of the CDR3: TGTGCCAGCAGTGAGGGATTTAGCAATCAGCCCCAGCATTTT. It codes for CASSEGFSNQPQHF.